Sequencing of this T cell receptor (beta chain) was carried out in a study of identical twins. This clonotype showed up just a few times. Its antigen is undetermined. Study conclusions and caveats: Models underestimated out-of-frame TCR alpha sharing in monozygotic twins. While abundant cord blood beta clonotypes carried fewer insertions, memory repertoires showed no such pattern.

Template switching added a universal primer site, and cDNA bore unique molecular identifiers. TCRdb called the 5' RACE reads again in MiXCR, with one record for every CDR3 protein. The sample has a few hundred thousand distinct CDR3 sequences, approximately 10% seen once. CDR3 length: 13 amino acids. V shed 6 bases and J shed 0 bases, with 10 bases lying between them. Germline V gene data show CDR1 as SQVTM and CDR2 as ANQGSEA. The same data also went into a second study, on yellow fever vaccine responses in identical twins.

This chain joins TRBV29-1 and TRBJ2-3, with D tentatively TRBD2 (5 bases). The sequence was collected from a young woman in good health. What was sequenced was PBMCs. The CDR3: CSVRSGSTDTQYF. The CDR3 coding sequence is TGCAGCGTGAGGTCGGGGAGCACAGATACGCAGTATTTT.